Below are 31 T cell receptor beta chains sequenced from a single sample in a study of chemoradiotherapy in HPV16-positive cancers (dated by TCRdb to 2021 to 2024). Receptors were amplified or captured by the immunoSEQ multiplex PCR assay. In TCRdb, the immuneACCESS table is reduced to in-frame sequences with V and J assigned. These tables do not hold every clone; where another copy was compared, an unresolved V gene accounts for under half, and the others remain unexplained. The sample includes approximately 23,000 clones, with more than 90% observed a single time. The top ten clonotypes cover 22% of the sample. The sequences come from blood, collected from a patient who underwent chemoradiotherapy. The origin of the receptors is a human donor with HPV-associated anogenital cancer.

This sequence joins TRBV7-9 and TRBJ2-5; 8 nucleotides line up with TRBD1. Germline-derived CDR1 and CDR2 are SEHNR and FQNEAQ (reference sequence). With 2 bases clipped from V and 4 bases from J, the junction kept 6 bases outside the gene matches. The CDR3 length is 15 residues. As DNA, the CDR3 is TGTGCCAGCAGCTTAAGGACAGGGAATGGAGAGACCCAGTACTTC. Residues: CASSLRTGNGETQYF. Variable domain in full (rest from reference TRBV7-9 and TRBJ2-5): DTGVSQNPRHKITKRGQNVTFRCDPISEHNRLYWYRQTLGQGPEFLTYFQNEAQLEKSRLLSDRFSAERPKGSFSTLEIQRTEQGDSAMYLCASSLRTGNGETQYFGPGTRLLVL.

The rearrangement joins TRBV7-9 to TRBJ2-5, with 11 positions matching TRBD1. In germline, CDR1 is SEHNR, CDR2 FQNEAQ (reference sequence). V dropped 6 bases and J dropped 3; count of bases not matched to a gene: 9. CDR3 length equals 16 residues. CDR3: CASSNARTGGEETQYF. As DNA, the CDR3 is TGTGCCAGCAGTAATGCCCGGACAGGGGGCGAAGAGACCCAGTACTTC.

V gene TRBV19 combines with J gene TRBJ1-5, with D unresolved. Germline V CDR1 and CDR2: LNHDA, SQIVND (reference sequence). V was cut by 9 bases and J by 0 bases, with 15 bases left in between. The CDR3 is 15 amino acids. CDR3 loop: CASHGRAYSNQPQHF. The CDR3 nucleotides read TGTGCCAGCCACGGACGGGCCTATAGCAATCAGCCCCAGCATTTT.

V usage is TRBV5-1 and J usage is TRBJ1-1; D may be TRBD1 (5 bases). V was shortened by 0 bases and J by 5 bases, with 8 bases between the two germline ends. Germline lookup yields CDR1 SGHRS and CDR2 YFSETQ. This CDR3 spans 13 amino acids. CDR3 DNA sequence: TGCGCCAGCAGCTTGGGGGGGGAAACTGAAGCTTTCTTT. Translating gives CASSLGGETEAFF.

A few counts support this clone. V is TRBV7-2 and J is TRBJ2-3; D perhaps matches TRBD2 (7 bases). Trimming cost V 5 bases and J 3 bases, with 21 bases left between them. The CDR3 sequence is 17 residues long. The germline gives CDR1 SGHTA, CDR2 FQGNSA. CDR3 sequence: CASSPNFGGGGTDTQYF. CDR3 coding DNA: TGTGCCAGCAGCCCCAATTTTGGGGGGGGCGGGACAGATACGCAGTATTTT.

The chain uses TRBV28 and TRBJ2-1, with TRBD1 matching 8 bases. V lost 7 bases to trimming and J lost 2 bases; unmatched junction nucleotides: 7. The length of the CDR3 is 15 residues. Germline CDR1 MDHEN, CDR2 SYDVKM. CDR3 region: CASIRAGGPYNEQFF. In DNA form, the CDR3 reads TGTGCCAGCATCCGAGCAGGGGGCCCCTACAATGAGCAGTTCTTC.

The J gene is TRBJ2-7, the V gene TRBV4-1; perhaps TRBD1 as D (5 bases). The CDR3 has 15 amino acids. V lost 1 base and J 2 bases, leaving 12 bases between the germline ends. In germline, CDR1 is MGHRA, CDR2 YSYEKL. The CDR3 spells CASSQVAQGTYEQYF. Written as DNA, the CDR3 is TGCGCCAGCAGCCAAGTCGCTCAGGGAACCTACGAGCAGTACTTC.

The chain recombines TRBV7-2 with TRBJ1-6, with D unclear. The ends were cut back, 1 base at V and 0 bases at J, with 10 bases in the middle. CDR1 is SGHTA and CDR2 is FQGNSA in the germline V gene. The CDR3 contains 17 residues. The CDR3 DNA reads as TGTGCCAGCAGCTTAGATCTCCGGAGCTCCTATAATTCACCCCTCCACTTT. Translated, it gives CASSLDLRSSYNSPLHF. The variable domain in full, with the rest retrieved from reference TRBV7-2 and TRBJ1-6, is GAGVSQSPSNKVTEKGKDVELRCDPISGHTALYWYRQSLGQGLEFLIYFQGNSAPDKSGLPSDRFSAERTGGSVSTLTIQRTQQEDSAVYLCASSLDLRSSYNSPLHFGNGTRLTVT.

The chain employs TRBV19 and TRBJ2-1; 9 positions match TRBD2. Germline CDR1 is LNHDA and CDR2 is SQIVND (reference sequence). The CDR3 loop spans 15 amino acids. V trimming: 8 bases; J trimming: 0 bases; junction bases outside the gene matches: 5. The CDR3, as DNA: TGTGCCAGTGGCACTAGCGGGTCCTCCTACAATGAGCAGTTCTTC. Translated, it gives CASGTSGSSYNEQFF. Complete variable domain (other parts from reference TRBV19 and TRBJ2-1): DGGITQSPKYLFRKEGQNVTLSCEQNLNHDAMYWYRQDPGQGLRLIYYSQIVNDFQKGDIAEGYSVSREKKESFPLTVTSAQKNPTAFYLCASGTSGSSYNEQFFGPGTRLTVL.

The CDR3 loop reads CATDRGFNYGYTF. CDR3 nucleotides: TGTGCCACCGACAGGGGCTTTAACTATGGCTACACCTTC. The chain employs TRBV28 and TRBJ1-2, with TRBD1 matching 8 bases. Trimming at V came to 10 bases and at J to 1 base, leaving 5 bases not matched to a gene. CDR3 length: 13 residues. Germline loops: CDR1 MDHEN, CDR2 SYDVKM.

J is TRBJ1-1 and V is TRBV28, with unresolved D. V shed 5 bases and J shed 1 base, with 11 bases lying between them. This CDR3 region has 14 residues. Germline-derived CDR1 and CDR2 are MDHEN and SYDVKM. In DNA, the CDR3 is TGTGCCAGCAGTCGACCCGGGTGGAACACTGAAGCTTTCTTT. This gives the protein CASSRPGWNTEAFF.

The count of this clone is one. This sequence joins TRBV11-2 and TRBJ2-7; no clear D gene. Trimming cost V 4 bases and J 6 bases, with 16 bases left between them. CDR3 length: 14 residues. The germline CDR1 and CDR2 sequences are SGHAT and FQNNGV. The CDR3 here is CASSSLIRAGEQYF. CDR3 DNA sequence: TGTGCCAGCAGCTCCCTGATCCGAGCAGGCGAGCAGTACTTC.

V usage is TRBV6-1 and J usage is TRBJ2-1; 14 bases line up with TRBD2. The trim removed 10 bases at V and 6 bases at J, leaving 5 bases unmatched. CDR3 length: 14 amino acids. The germline V gene encodes CDR1 MNHNS and CDR2 SASEGT. CDR3 coding DNA: TGTGCCAATGGACTAGCGGGGGGCCTCAATGAGCAGTTCTTC. Its protein product is CANGLAGGLNEQFF.

V and J are TRBV5-1 and TRBJ2-2; D gene uncertain. The V gene lost 1 base and the J gene lost 0 bases, with 10 bases spanning the gap. The CDR3 length is 16 residues. The germline CDR1 and CDR2 sequences are SGHRS and YFSETQ. This chain's CDR3 is CASSLRQTSNTGELFF. CDR3 sequence (DNA): TGCGCCAGCAGCTTGCGGCAGACCTCGAACACCGGGGAGCTGTTTTTT.

This chain uses TRBV7-9 with TRBJ1-4; D possibly corresponds to TRBD1 (5 bases). Per germline, CDR1 SEHNR and CDR2 FQNEAQ (reference sequence). The length of the CDR3 is 14 residues. V was shortened by 5 bases and J by 6 bases, with 13 bases between the two germline ends. Written as DNA, the CDR3 is TGTGCCAGCAGCCGGGGGGGGGTTGATGAAAAACTGTTTTTT. Residues: CASSRGGVDEKLFF.

The chain couples TRBV5-1 to TRBJ2-1; D remains ambiguous. The ends were cut back, 0 bases at V and 4 bases at J, with 5 bases in the middle. Germline-derived CDR1 and CDR2 are SGHRS and YFSETQ. This CDR3 contains 13 residues. CDR3: CASSLEIYNEQFF. CDR3 coding DNA: TGCGCCAGCAGCTTGGAAATTTACAATGAGCAGTTCTTC.

The rearrangement joins TRBV11-1 to TRBJ1-2; D may be TRBD1 (5 bases). The V end was cut by 5 bases, the J end by 4 bases, with 14 bases between. Germline-derived CDR1 and CDR2 are SGHAT and FQDESV (reference sequence). CDR3 length: 14 residues. As DNA, the CDR3 is TGTGCCAGCAGCCAGACAGAATTAATCTATGGCTACACCTTC. Protein product: CASSQTELIYGYTF.

The chain links TRBV19 to TRBJ1-1; D unresolved. The CDR3 runs to 12 residues. Germline CDR1 and CDR2: LNHDA and SQIVND (reference sequence). V gave up 3 bases and J gave up 7 bases, with 9 bases separating them. This CDR3 reads CASSIPADEAFF. In DNA, the CDR3 is TGTGCCAGTAGTATCCCCGCGGATGAAGCTTTCTTT.

This chain links TRBV5-5 with TRBJ1-4, with D tentatively TRBD1 (5 bases). V lost 5 bases, J lost 0 bases, and 14 bases lay in between. CDR3 length: 16 amino acids. Germline-derived CDR1 and CDR2 are SGHKS and YYEKEE (reference sequence). The CDR3 region is CASSSDGGTTNEKLFF. CDR3 nucleotides: TGTGCCAGCAGTTCGGACGGGGGAACAACTAATGAAAAACTGTTTTTT.

This chain joins TRBV30 and TRBJ2-3; perhaps TRBD1 as D (5 bases). Trimming pared 3 bases from V and 9 bases from J, leaving 16 bases between. The CDR3 has 13 residues. The germline CDR1 and CDR2 sequences are GTSNPN and SVGIG (reference sequence). The CDR3 coding sequence is TGTGCCTGGAGACTCCCTGACAGCGACACGCAGTATTTT. Its translation is CAWRLPDSDTQYF.

The gene calls are TRBV2 and TRBJ2-7, with 8 bases that match TRBD1. Trimming at V came to 1 base and at J to 6 bases, leaving 5 bases not matched to a gene. The CDR3 totals 14 residues. Germline CDR1 SNHLY, CDR2 FYNNEI. CDR3 in amino acids: CASSEGTGWFEQYF. The CDR3 bases are TGTGCCAGCAGTGAAGGGACAGGGTGGTTCGAGCAGTACTTC.

Only one count was recorded for this clone. This sequence joins TRBV29-1 and TRBJ1-4, with 8 positions matching TRBD1. Germline V CDR1 and CDR2: SQVTM, ANQGSEA. There are 13 residues in the CDR3. Trimming at V came to 6 bases and at J to 6 bases, leaving 6 bases not matched to a gene. The CDR3 sequence: CSVRQGYYEKLFF. CDR3 in DNA: TGCAGCGTCAGACAGGGGTACTATGAAAAACTGTTTTTT.

The V gene is TRBV29-1, the J gene TRBJ2-1; D not certain. V was clipped by 7 bases and J by 3 bases, with 13 bases between them. In germline, CDR1 is SQVTM, CDR2 ANQGSEA. This CDR3 has 13 amino acids. The CDR3 DNA reads as TGCAGCGCTGCAGAGCTAGGCTACAATGAGCAGTTCTTC. Translation gives CSAAELGYNEQFF.

This chain uses TRBV19 with TRBJ2-7; no clear D gene. Germline CDR1 LNHDA, CDR2 SQIVND (reference sequence). V lost 3 bases and J 3 bases, leaving 12 bases between the germline ends. The CDR3 has 14 amino acids. This CDR3 is CASSIGRGVYEQYF. DNA for the CDR3: TGTGCCAGTAGTATCGGACGAGGCGTCTACGAGCAGTACTTC.

The chain links TRBV18 to TRBJ1-4, with a possible D match to TRBD1 (5 bases). The CDR3 spans 13 residues. V gave up 6 bases and J gave up 8 bases, with 13 bases separating them. Germline lookup yields CDR1 KGHSH and CDR2 LQKENI. Here the CDR3 reads CASSSGTPEKLFF. The CDR3 DNA follows: TGTGCCAGCTCGTCAGGGACTCCGGAAAAACTGTTTTTT.

The chain recombines TRBV27 with TRBJ1-6; 8 bases agree with TRBD1. Germline-derived CDR1 and CDR2 are MNHEY and SMNVEV (reference sequence). The CDR3 spans 15 residues. Trimming removed 2 bases from V and 4 bases from J; junction bases left unmatched: 1. The CDR3 DNA is TGTGCCAGCAGTTTAGACAGGGGATATAATTCACCCCTCCACTTT. Amino acid sequence: CASSLDRGYNSPLHF.

The gene calls are TRBV9 and TRBJ2-7, with 8 bases that match TRBD1. V dropped 4 bases and J dropped 4; count of bases not matched to a gene: 7. Germline loops: CDR1 SGDLS, CDR2 YYNGEE. CDR3 length equals 14 residues. CDR3 loop: CASSLTGTGYEQYF. CDR3 nucleotides: TGTGCCAGCAGCCTAACCGGGACAGGTTACGAGCAGTACTTC.

V usage is TRBV7-9 and J usage is TRBJ2-3; D is perhaps TRBD1 or TRBD2 (6 bases each). Trimming left V 1 base short and J 6 bases short, with 11 bases between. Germline V gives CDR1 SEHNR, CDR2 FQNEAQ (reference sequence). This CDR3 has 14 amino acids. Here the CDR3 DNA reads TGTGCCAGCAGCTTAGATGGGGGGCGGGATACGCAGTATTTT. Translated, it gives CASSLDGGRDTQYF. The whole variable domain, remainder taken from reference TRBV7-9 and TRBJ2-3, is DTGVSQNPRHKITKRGQNVTFRCDPISEHNRLYWYRQTLGQGPEFLTYFQNEAQLEKSRLLSDRFSAERPKGSFSTLEIQRTEQGDSAMYLCASSLDGGRDTQYFGPGTRLTVL.

This clone showed up just a few times. The CDR3: CSVEGRAIETQYF. Here the CDR3 DNA reads TGCAGCGTTGAGGGCAGGGCCATAGAGACCCAGTACTTC. V gene TRBV29-1 combines with J gene TRBJ2-5; possible D gene TRBD1, 5 bases. The CDR3 covers 13 residues. V was cut by 3 bases and J by 4 bases, with 12 bases left in between. CDR1 SQVTM and CDR2 ANQGSEA come from the germline V gene.

J is TRBJ2-3 and V is TRBV12-5; 7 nucleotides align to TRBD1. The germline V gene has CDR1 LGHNT and CDR2 FRNRAP. The trim removed 9 bases at V and 0 bases at J, leaving 12 bases unmatched. The CDR3 covers 16 residues. The CDR3 region has the DNA TGTGCTAGGGAGGTGAGGGGGCCTCCTAGCACAGATACGCAGTATTTT. Its protein is CAREVRGPPSTDTQYF. The whole variable domain, remainder taken from reference TRBV12-5 and TRBJ2-3, is DARVTQTPRHKVTEMGQEVTMRCQPILGHNTVFWYRQTMMQGLELLAYFRNRAPLDDSGMPKDRFSAEMPDATLATLKIQPSEPRDSAVYFCAREVRGPPSTDTQYFGPGTRLTVL.

CDR3 coding DNA: TGTGCCACCAGCACCCGAAGGCCAAGTCGGACAGGGACTAGCCTTGGAAACACCATATATTTT. Translated, it gives CATSTRRPSRTGTSLGNTIYF. V gene TRBV15 combines with J gene TRBJ1-3, with 8 bases lining up with TRBD1. CDR1 LNHNV and CDR2 YYDKDF come from the germline V gene (reference sequence). This CDR3 spans 21 amino acids. The J segment lost 3 bases and the V segment lost 4 bases, leaving 23 bases of the junction unmatched.